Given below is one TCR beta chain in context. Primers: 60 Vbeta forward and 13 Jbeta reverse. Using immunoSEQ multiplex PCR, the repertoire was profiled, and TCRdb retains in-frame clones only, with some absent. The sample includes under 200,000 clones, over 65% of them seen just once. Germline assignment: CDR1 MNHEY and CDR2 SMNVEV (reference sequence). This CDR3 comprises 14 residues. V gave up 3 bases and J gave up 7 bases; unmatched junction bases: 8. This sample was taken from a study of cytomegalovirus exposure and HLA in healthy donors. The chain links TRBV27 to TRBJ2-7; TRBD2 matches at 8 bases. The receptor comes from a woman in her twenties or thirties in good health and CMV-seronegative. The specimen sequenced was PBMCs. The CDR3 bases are TGTGCCAGCAGTTTTGGCGGGGGGTCAGGAGAGCAGTACTTC. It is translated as CASSFGGGSGEQYF.